This T cell receptor (beta chain) was identified in a study of T cell responses to AZD1222 COVID-19 vaccine. For the study at large: Second doses were pooled across both intervals (about 4 or about 12 weeks). Overall study findings and caveats: Repertoire sampling was restricted to post-peak T cell response timepoints. An increase in Spike-specific TCR breadth and depth was observed after two AZD1222 doses.

V was cut by 5 bases and J by 0 bases, with 17 bases left in between. This CDR3 contains 17 residues. Germline-derived CDR1 and CDR2 are MNHEY and SMNVEV (reference sequence). Measured with immunoSEQ multiplex PCR; TCRdb has only the in-frame clones, and not every one. Among roughly 29,000 clones, approximately 93% were seen once, and the ten largest hold over 6.5%. Comment on this clone: The antigen is unknown.

Sequencing used peripheral blood, obtained on day 0 of AZD1222 vaccination. The chain uses TRBV27 and TRBJ1-3; possible D gene TRBD1, 5 bases. The clonotype was recovered from an adult in good health. CDR3 bases: TGTGCCAGCAGTAGGGGACCGCCCCTGATCTCTGGAAACACCATATATTTT. Protein sequence: CASSRGPPLISGNTIYF.